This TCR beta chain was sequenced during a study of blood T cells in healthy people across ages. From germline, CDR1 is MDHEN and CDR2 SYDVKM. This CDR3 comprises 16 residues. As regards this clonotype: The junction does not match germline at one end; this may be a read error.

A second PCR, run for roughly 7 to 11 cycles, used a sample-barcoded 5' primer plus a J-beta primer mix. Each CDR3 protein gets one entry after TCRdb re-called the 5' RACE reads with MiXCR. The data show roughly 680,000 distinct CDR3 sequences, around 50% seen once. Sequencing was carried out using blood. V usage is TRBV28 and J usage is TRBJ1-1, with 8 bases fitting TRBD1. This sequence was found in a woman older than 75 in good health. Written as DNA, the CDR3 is TGTGCCGGAGCTGATGGGACAGGAACTCGGAACACTGAGGCTTTCTTT. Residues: CAGADGTGTRNTEAFF.